One and the same sample provided the 25 T cell receptor beta chains below, sequenced in a study of CD8+CD57+ T cells in acquired aplastic anemia (dated by TCRdb to between 2017 and 2018). Instrument used: Illumina HiSeq 2000. TCR beta VDJ combination and CDR3 sequence profiling used genomic DNA as the template. The public sequencing data were trimmed at Q25 with fastp and processed into clonotypes with MiXCR by TCRdb, which kept only in-frame beta chains. Identical CDR3 proteins give one entry, which carries the most common genes and DNA. Within this sample are hundreds of thousands of distinct CDR3 sequences, with under 40% of them counted one time only. The ten biggest clones cover roughly 0.8% of the sample. Patients chosen for sequencing had shown expansion of CD8+CD57+ cells by flow cytometry. Material: sorted CD4+, CD8+, or CD8+CD57+ T cells (not recorded which) from PBMCs. These receptors originate from a human donor with aplastic anemia.

V and J are TRBV19 and TRBJ2-2; 7 bases map to TRBD1. This CDR3 comprises 12 residues. V shed 7 bases, J shed 6 bases, and the junction held 2 bases outside the gene matches. The germline V gene encodes CDR1 LNHDA and CDR2 SQIVND (reference sequence). The CDR3: CASKTGSGELFF. CDR3 DNA: TGTGCCAGTAAGACAGGGTCCGGGGAGCTGTTTTTT.

This clonotype was recorded many times. The chain uses TRBV10-2 and TRBJ1-1; D possibly corresponds to TRBD1 (5 bases). With 2 bases removed from V and 0 bases from J, the gap between germline ends came to 13 bases. This CDR3 comprises 16 residues. The germline gives CDR1 WSHSY, CDR2 SAAADI. The CDR3 protein is CASSEMYRLMNTEAFF. The CDR3 bases are TGCGCCAGCAGTGAGATGTACAGGCTAATGAACACTGAAGCTTTCTTT.

This clonotype has at least ten counts. V and J are TRBV5-1 and TRBJ1-2, with 7 bases fitting TRBD1. Germline lookup yields CDR1 SGHRS and CDR2 YFSETQ. The CDR3 consists of 14 residues. Unmatched junction bases numbered 8, after V lost 4 bases and J lost 5 bases. The CDR3 DNA reads as TGCGCCAGCAGCAGCGGACAGGTGGAATATGGCTACACCTTC. It translates to CASSSGQVEYGYTF.

V gene TRBV4-1 combines with J gene TRBJ1-5; D is possibly TRBD1 (6 bases). Germline V gives CDR1 MGHRA, CDR2 YSYEKL. The CDR3 has 16 residues. Deletions cut 4 bases from V and 7 bases from J, with 20 bases between. The CDR3 bases are TGCGCCAGCAGCCCGAGCTCGGGGGCTCTCCACCAGCCCCAGCATTTT. Translating gives CASSPSSGALHQPQHF.

The V and J genes are TRBV2 and TRBJ1-1; D is uncertain. The CDR3 spans 11 residues. V gave up 9 bases and J gave up 2 bases, with 7 bases separating them. In germline, CDR1 is SNHLY, CDR2 FYNNEI. CDR3 residues: CASFKNTEAFF. The CDR3 bases are TGTGCCAGTTTCAAAAACACTGAAGCTTTCTTT.

This rearrangement joins TRBV5-1 to TRBJ2-1; 11 bases fit TRBD2. V lost 2 bases, J lost 4 bases, and 5 bases stayed unmatched. CDR3 length: 16 residues. The germline gives CDR1 SGHRS, CDR2 YFSETQ. The CDR3: CASSLGTSGQYNEQFF. The CDR3 nucleotides are TGCGCCAGCAGCTTAGGGACTAGCGGCCAATACAATGAGCAGTTCTTC.

This clonotype was detected ten times or more. The chain has TRBV19 and TRBJ2-7; a possible D gene is TRBD1 (6 bases). CDR1 LNHDA and CDR2 SQIVND come from the germline V gene (reference sequence). V gave up 1 base and J gave up 3 bases, with 13 bases separating them. This CDR3 has 15 amino acids. The DNA for the CDR3 is TGTGCCAGTAGTATAGCTGGGGGCGCTAACTACGAGCAGTACTTC. Its translation: CASSIAGGANYEQYF.

The chain couples TRBV6-1 to TRBJ2-5; D is ambiguous. The CDR3 loop spans 15 amino acids. Trimming stripped 6 bases from V and 5 bases from J, with 19 bases between. The germline V gene encodes CDR1 MNHNS and CDR2 SASEGT. Written as DNA, the CDR3 is TGTGCCAGCAGCCCTAAGATTGGCCTCGGGGAGACCCAGTACTTC. This sequence encodes CASSPKIGLGETQYF.

This clonotype occurred many times. The chain recombines TRBV11-2 with TRBJ2-7; no reliable D call. V dropped 6 bases and J dropped 0 bases, with 9 bases sitting between them. Germline-derived CDR1 and CDR2 are SGHAT and FQNNGV. CDR3 length equals 13 residues. The CDR3 protein is CASSYGSSYEQYF. The CDR3 nucleotides are TGTGCCAGCAGTTACGGAAGCTCCTACGAGCAGTACTTC.

The chain carries TRBV10-3 and TRBJ1-6; the D is unclear. Germline CDR1 reads ENHRY; CDR2 reads SYGVKD. The CDR3 is made up of 13 amino acids. V was clipped by 6 bases and J by 7 bases, with 10 bases between them. CDR3 amino acids: CAIRAEDNSPLHF. CDR3 bases: TGTGCCATCAGAGCGGAGGACAATTCACCCCTCCACTTT.

Of note for this clonotype: A junction end diverges from the germline sequence, so it may reflect a read error. This chain uses TRBV6-5 with TRBJ2-7; 7 bases align to TRBD1. The germline gives CDR1 MNHEY, CDR2 SVGAGI. This CDR3 contains 12 residues. CDR3: CASRYRGDEQYF. The CDR3 DNA follows: TGCGCCAGCAGGTACAGGGGAGACGAGCAGTACTTC.

In this sample, this clonotype turned up a few times. The rearrangement uses TRBV19 and TRBJ1-6; weak D call: TRBD1 (6 bases). Germline CDR1 is LNHDA and CDR2 is SQIVND (reference sequence). V lost 4 bases and J lost 9, with 13 bases in between. CDR3 size: 14 residues. CDR3 coding DNA: TGTGCCAGTAGTACCGTAGGGACAACTTCACCCCTCCACTTT. It translates to CASSTVGTTSPLHF.

This clonotype was found many times. The chain joins TRBV29-1 to TRBJ1-1; 7 bases are a match to TRBD1. Germline assignment: CDR1 SQVTM and CDR2 ANQGSEA. J lost 6 bases, V lost 6 bases, and 10 bases had no gene match. The CDR3 sequence is 13 residues long. The DNA of the CDR3 is TGCAGCGTCACACAGGGGTCTTTGTCTGAAGCTTTCTTT. Protein sequence: CSVTQGSLSEAFF. Together with reference TRBV29-1 and TRBJ1-1, the CDR3 gives the full variable domain: SAVISQKPSRDICQRGTSLTIQCQVDSQVTMMFWYRQQPGQSLTLIATANQGSEATYESGFVIDKFPISRPNLTFSTLTVSNMSPEDSSIYLCSVTQGSLSEAFFGQGTRLTVV.

This clonotype came up a few times. The CDR3 region has the DNA TGTGCCAGCAGGCGTATTGGCCATTACGAGCAGTACTTC. Amino acid sequence: CASRRIGHYEQYF. The chain carries TRBV6-1 and TRBJ2-7; D call uncertain. Germline CDR1 and CDR2: MNHNS and SASEGT. The ends were cut back, 6 bases at V and 4 bases at J, with 13 bases in the middle. There are 13 residues in the CDR3.

The table lists this clonotype with a few counts. The chain recombines TRBV10-3 with TRBJ1-2; 11 bases map to TRBD1. The germline gives CDR1 ENHRY, CDR2 SYGVKD. The CDR3 is 15 residues long. V lost 10 bases and J lost 1; bases outside the gene matches: 8. The CDR3, as DNA: TGTGCCACCGCCGGGACAGGGGGACTTAACTATGGCTACACCTTC. Protein: CATAGTGGLNYGYTF.

The chain carries TRBV10-3 and TRBJ2-7, with 7 bases identical to TRBD2. The CDR3 loop spans 13 amino acids. CDR1 and CDR2 from the germline V gene are ENHRY and SYGVKD. The trim removed 2 bases at V and 3 bases at J, leaving 1 base unmatched. This CDR3 reads CAISEGGGYEQYF. CDR3 bases: TGTGCCATCAGTGAGGGGGGGGGCTACGAGCAGTACTTC.

The chain combines TRBV18 with TRBJ1-6; D is unclear. Trimming pared 4 bases from V and 6 bases from J, leaving 16 bases between. This CDR3 has 16 residues. The V gene's germline CDR1 is KGHSH and CDR2 LQKENI. CDR3 DNA sequence: TGTGCCAGCTCACTAGGAACGTTCTCTTCTAATTCACCCCTCCACTTT. This encodes CASSLGTFSSNSPLHF.

This clonotype was picked up a small number of times. The rearrangement links TRBV11-1 to TRBJ2-7; 11 bases match TRBD2. This CDR3 has 18 residues. Germline V gene lookup returns CDR1 SGHAT and CDR2 FQDESV (reference sequence). The V segment lost 1 base and the J segment 2 bases; nucleotides outside the gene matches: 10. CDR3 in amino acids: CASSLGPLAGGLPYEQYF. CDR3 DNA: TGTGCCAGCAGCTTAGGTCCCCTAGCGGGGGGTCTACCCTACGAGCAGTACTTC.

In its sample, this clonotype was seen many times. The chain joins TRBV9 to TRBJ2-7; D gene uncertain. Germline V lookup: CDR1 SGDLS, CDR2 YYNGEE. Trimming stripped 0 bases from V and 7 bases from J, with 17 bases between. The CDR3 extends over 15 amino acids. CDR3 sequence: CASSVAGVLVEEQYF. CDR3 nucleotide sequence: TGTGCCAGCAGCGTAGCTGGGGTACTGGTCGAAGAGCAGTACTTC.

The chain carries TRBV12-3 or TRBV12-4 and TRBJ1-1; 7 bases are shared with TRBD1. The CDR3 consists of 15 residues. V lost 7 bases and J lost 1; bases outside the gene matches: 9. CDR3 residues: CASILHQGGNTEAFF. Written as DNA, the CDR3 is TGTGCCAGCATCCTCCATCAGGGGGGGAACACTGAAGCTTTCTTT.

This clonotype was observed many times. The chain recombines TRBV10-3 with TRBJ2-7; no clear D gene. CDR1 is ENHRY and CDR2 is SYGVKD in the germline V gene. V shed 0 bases and J shed 3 bases, with 9 bases lying between them. This CDR3 spans 14 amino acids. The CDR3 DNA reads TGTGCCATCAGTGAGTCGGATACCTACTACGAGCAGTACTTC. Residues: CAISESDTYYEQYF.

The V and J genes are TRBV24-1 and TRBJ2-1; 13 nucleotides line up with TRBD2. V lost 3 bases, J lost 7 bases, and 8 bases stayed unmatched. There are 17 residues in the CDR3. Germline loops: CDR1 KGHDR, CDR2 SFDVKD. The CDR3 spells CATSDNGGLAGDNEQFF. The CDR3 DNA is TGTGCCACCAGTGATAATGGCGGACTAGCGGGAGATAATGAGCAGTTCTTC.

This clonotype has at least ten counts. The CDR3, as DNA: TGTGCCAGCAGCTTAGCGGGACAGGCAGATGGCTACACCTTC. Translating it yields CASSLAGQADGYTF. V usage is TRBV7-9 and J usage is TRBJ1-2; 8 bases are shared with TRBD1. The J segment lost 6 bases and the V segment lost 0 bases, leaving 3 bases of the junction unmatched. Germline CDR1 SEHNR, CDR2 FQNEAQ (reference sequence). The CDR3 is 14 residues long.

In its sample, this clonotype was seen a few times. The rearrangement uses TRBV7-6 and TRBJ2-2; the match to TRBD1 covers 9 bases. V trimming: 5 bases; J trimming: 5 bases; junction bases outside the gene matches: 6. The length of the CDR3 is 15 residues. Germline V gene sequence: CDR1 SGHVS, CDR2 FNYEAQ. CDR3 sequence (DNA): TGTGCCAGCAGCCCGGGACAGGGTTTAACCGGGGAGCTGTTTTTT. This sequence encodes CASSPGQGLTGELFF.

The chain links TRBV5-5 to TRBJ2-7; D unresolved. CDR1 is SGHKS and CDR2 is YYEKEE in the germline V gene (reference sequence). Trimming pared 2 bases from V and 2 bases from J, leaving 17 bases between. This CDR3 has 16 amino acids. The CDR3, as DNA: TGTGCCAGCAGCTTATTAGGGCCAGACCCAACCTACGAGCAGTACTTC. This sequence encodes CASSLLGPDPTYEQYF.